This paragraph covers one TCR beta chain sequence. Here immunoSEQ multiplex PCR was the method, and the copy in TCRdb shows in-frame clones only, minus some. The data hold roughly 260,000 clones, with 86% observed a single time. The data derive from a study of blood T cell repertoires in COVID-19. On the study more broadly: The study drew acute and convalescent COVID-19 samples from the United States, Italy and Spain. Nucleic acid was either cDNA or gDNA, and it came from T cells, B-cell-depleted T cells, or PBMCs.

Sequenced: peripheral blood. This receptor was identified in a man aged 40-50 years who had recovered from COVID-19.

This CDR3 reads CASSYSGSMYEQYF. CDR3 sequence (DNA): TGTGCCAGCAGTTACAGCGGGAGCATGTACGAGCAGTACTTC. This sequence joins TRBV6-5 and TRBJ2-7, with 8 positions matching TRBD2. The CDR3 contains 14 residues. The trim removed 2 bases at V and 4 bases at J, leaving 4 bases unmatched. The germline V gene encodes CDR1 MNHEY and CDR2 SVGAGI.